This T cell receptor beta chain is drawn from a study of T cell responses to AZD1222 COVID-19 vaccine. For this clone: Its antigen is not known.

Study conclusions and caveats: Two AZD1222 administrations were followed by greater Spike-specific TCR breadth and depth. Of spike-specific TCRs, nearly half reportedly target regions left unmutated in variants. Among AZD1222 vaccinees, only 5 or 6 were seropositive at baseline. None of the repertoires were sampled until the peak T cell response had passed.

The table came from immunoSEQ multiplex PCR; TCRdb's copy has only in-frame clones and leaves some out. The table counts about 140,000 clones; about 2% lies in the top ten. Germline assignment: CDR1 LGHDT and CDR2 YNNKEL (reference sequence). With 0 bases removed from V and 4 bases from J, the gap between germline ends came to 9 bases. This CDR3 is 14 amino acids long. The sequence was collected from an adult in good health. The sample comprised peripheral blood. The chain carries TRBV3-1 (or the pseudogene TRBV3-2) and TRBJ1-2; D remains ambiguous. The CDR3 DNA reads as TGTGCCAGCAGCCAAGAGGGCACCGGCTATGGCTACACCTTC. This encodes CASSQEGTGYGYTF.